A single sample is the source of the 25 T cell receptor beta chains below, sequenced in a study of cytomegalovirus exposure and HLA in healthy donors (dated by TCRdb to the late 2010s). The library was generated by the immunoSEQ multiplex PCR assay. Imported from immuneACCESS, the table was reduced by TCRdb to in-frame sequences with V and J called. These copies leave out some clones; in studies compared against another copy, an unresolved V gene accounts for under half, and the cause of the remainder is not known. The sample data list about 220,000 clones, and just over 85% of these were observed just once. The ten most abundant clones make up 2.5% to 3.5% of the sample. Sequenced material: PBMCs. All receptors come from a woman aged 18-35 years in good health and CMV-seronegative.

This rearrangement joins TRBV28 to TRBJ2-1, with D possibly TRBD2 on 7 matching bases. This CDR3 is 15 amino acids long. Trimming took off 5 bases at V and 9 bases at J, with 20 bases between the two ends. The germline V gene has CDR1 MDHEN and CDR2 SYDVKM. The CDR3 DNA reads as TGTGCCAGCAGTGCACGGGGGGCCCGGGTCGGTGAGCAGTTCTTC. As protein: CASSARGARVGEQFF.

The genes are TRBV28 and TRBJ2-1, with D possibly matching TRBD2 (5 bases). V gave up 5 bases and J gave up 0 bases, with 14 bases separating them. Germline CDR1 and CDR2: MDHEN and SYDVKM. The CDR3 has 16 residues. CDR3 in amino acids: CASSPRTLTSYNEQFF. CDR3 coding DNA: TGTGCCAGCAGTCCTAGGACTCTCACCTCCTACAATGAGCAGTTCTTC. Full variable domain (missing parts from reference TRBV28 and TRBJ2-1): DVKVTQSSRYLVKRTGEKVFLECVQDMDHENMFWYRQDPGLGLRLIYFSYDVKMKEKGDIPEGYSVSREKKERFSLILESASTNQTSMYLCASSPRTLTSYNEQFFGPGTRLTVL.

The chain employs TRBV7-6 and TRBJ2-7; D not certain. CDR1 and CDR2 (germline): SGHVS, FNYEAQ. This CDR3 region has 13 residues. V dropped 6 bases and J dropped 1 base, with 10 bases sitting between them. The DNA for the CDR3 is TGTGCCAGCAGTTCTGACTTATCCTACGAGCAGTACTTC. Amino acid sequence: CASSSDLSYEQYF. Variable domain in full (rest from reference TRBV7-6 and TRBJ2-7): GAGVSQSPRYKVTKRGQDVALRCDPISGHVSLYWYRQALGQGPEFLTYFNYEAQQDKSGLPNDRFSAERPEGSISTLTIQRTEQRDSAMYRCASSSDLSYEQYFGPGTRLTVT.

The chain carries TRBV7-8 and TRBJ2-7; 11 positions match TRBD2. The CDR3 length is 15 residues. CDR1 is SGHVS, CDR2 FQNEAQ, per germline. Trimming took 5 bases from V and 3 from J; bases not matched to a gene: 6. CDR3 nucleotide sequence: TGTGCCAGCAGCGGTGGGCTAGCGGGAGGCTACGAGCAGTACTTC. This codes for CASSGGLAGGYEQYF.

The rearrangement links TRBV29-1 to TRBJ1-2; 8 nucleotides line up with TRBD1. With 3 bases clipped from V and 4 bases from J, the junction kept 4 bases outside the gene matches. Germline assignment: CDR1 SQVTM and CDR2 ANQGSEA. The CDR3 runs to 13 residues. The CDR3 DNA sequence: TGCAGCGTTGAGACAGGGGTCCTCTATGGCTACACCTTC. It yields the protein CSVETGVLYGYTF.

The CDR3, as DNA: TGTGCCAGCAGTTCCTCGACAGGGGGAGGCACTGAAGCTTTCTTT. Its translation: CASSSSTGGGTEAFF. V and J are TRBV28 and TRBJ1-1; 9 bases align to TRBD1. Germline CDR1 and CDR2: MDHEN and SYDVKM. V was pared by 4 bases and J by 4 bases, with 7 bases of the junction left unmatched. The CDR3 runs 15 residues. The variable domain in full, with the rest retrieved from reference TRBV28 and TRBJ1-1, is DVKVTQSSRYLVKRTGEKVFLECVQDMDHENMFWYRQDPGLGLRLIYFSYDVKMKEKGDIPEGYSVSREKKERFSLILESASTNQTSMYLCASSSSTGGGTEAFFGQGTRLTVV.

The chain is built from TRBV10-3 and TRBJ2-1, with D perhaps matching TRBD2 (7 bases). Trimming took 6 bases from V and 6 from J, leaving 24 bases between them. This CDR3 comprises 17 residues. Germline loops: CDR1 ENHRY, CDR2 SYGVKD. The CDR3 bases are TGTGCCATCAGGCCCTCCTTAGCGGGTAGAGGGGGCAATGAGCAGTTCTTC. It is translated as CAIRPSLAGRGGNEQFF.

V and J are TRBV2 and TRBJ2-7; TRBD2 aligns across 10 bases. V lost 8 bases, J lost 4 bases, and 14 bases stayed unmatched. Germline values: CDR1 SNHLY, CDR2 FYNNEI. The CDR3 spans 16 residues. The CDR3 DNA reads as TGTGCCAGCCGGACTAGCGGCCAGTGGGGCTTATACGAGCAGTACTTC. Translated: CASRTSGQWGLYEQYF.

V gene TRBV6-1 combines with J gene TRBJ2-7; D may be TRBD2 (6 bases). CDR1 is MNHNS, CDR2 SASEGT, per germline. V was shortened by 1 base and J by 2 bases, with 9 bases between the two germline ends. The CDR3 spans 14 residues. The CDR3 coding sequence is TGTGCCAGCAGTGAAGGGGGGAGGACCTACGAGCAGTACTTC. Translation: CASSEGGRTYEQYF.

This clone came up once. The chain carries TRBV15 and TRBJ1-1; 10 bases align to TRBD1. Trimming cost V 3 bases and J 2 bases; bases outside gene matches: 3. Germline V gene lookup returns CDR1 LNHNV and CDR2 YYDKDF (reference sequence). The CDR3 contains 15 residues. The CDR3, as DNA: TGTGCCACCAGCAGGAAGACAGGGGGCAACACTGAAGCTTTCTTT. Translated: CATSRKTGGNTEAFF. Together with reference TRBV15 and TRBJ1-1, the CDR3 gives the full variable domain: DAMVIQNPRYQVTQFGKPVTLSCSQTLNHNVMYWYQQKSSQAPKLLFHYYDKDFNNEADTPDNFQSRRPNTSFCFLDIRSPGLGDTAMYLCATSRKTGGNTEAFFGQGTRLTVV.

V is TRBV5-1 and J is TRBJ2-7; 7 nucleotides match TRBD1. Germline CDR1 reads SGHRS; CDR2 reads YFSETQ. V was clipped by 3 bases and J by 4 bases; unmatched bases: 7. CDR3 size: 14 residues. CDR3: CASSSLTGDYEQYF. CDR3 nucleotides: TGCGCCAGCAGCTCCCTAACAGGGGATTACGAGCAGTACTTC.

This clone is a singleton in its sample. This CDR3 is CASSGTGGETQYF. CDR3 DNA sequence: TGTGCCAGCAGCGGGACAGGGGGGGAGACCCAGTACTTC. This chain connects TRBV27 to TRBJ2-5; the match to TRBD1 covers 11 bases. Germline lookup yields CDR1 MNHEY and CDR2 SMNVEV (reference sequence). CDR3 length: 13 amino acids. The junction had 2 bases not matched to a gene; V was cut back by 6 bases and J by 5 bases.

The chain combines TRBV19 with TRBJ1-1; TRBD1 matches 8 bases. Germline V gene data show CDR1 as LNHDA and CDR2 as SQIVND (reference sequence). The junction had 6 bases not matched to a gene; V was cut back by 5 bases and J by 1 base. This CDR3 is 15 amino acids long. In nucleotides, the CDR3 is TGTGCCAGTAGTGATGGACAGGGATGGAACACTGAAGCTTTCTTT. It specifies CASSDGQGWNTEAFF.

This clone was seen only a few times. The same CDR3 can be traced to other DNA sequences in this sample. CDR3 nucleotides: TGTGCCAGCAGCTTAGCGACGAGAGGGTTGGGTACGAACACCGGGGAGCTGTTTTTT. Amino acid sequence: CASSLATRGLGTNTGELFF. The chain couples TRBV7-8 to TRBJ2-2; the D gene is possibly TRBD2 (5 bases). Germline-derived CDR1 and CDR2 are SGHVS and FQNEAQ. Trimming stripped 0 bases from V and 0 bases from J, with 17 bases between. The CDR3 extends over 19 amino acids.

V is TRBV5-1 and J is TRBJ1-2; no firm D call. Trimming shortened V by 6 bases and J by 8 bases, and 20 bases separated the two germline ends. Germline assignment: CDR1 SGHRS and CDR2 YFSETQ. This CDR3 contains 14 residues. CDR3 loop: CASKAEVQSWGYTF. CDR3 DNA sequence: TGCGCCAGCAAGGCCGAGGTTCAAAGCTGGGGCTACACCTTC. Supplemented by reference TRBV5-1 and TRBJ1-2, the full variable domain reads KAGVTQTPRYLIKTRGQQVTLSCSPISGHRSVSWYQQTPGQGLQFLFEYFSETQRNKGNFPGRFSGRQFSNSRSEMNVSTLELGDSALYLCASKAEVQSWGYTFGSGTRLTVV.

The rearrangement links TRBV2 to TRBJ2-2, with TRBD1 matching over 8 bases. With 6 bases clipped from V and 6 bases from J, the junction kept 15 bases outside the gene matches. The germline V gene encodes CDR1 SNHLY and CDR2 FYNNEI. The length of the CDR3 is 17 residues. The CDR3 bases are TGTGCCAGCAGGTCGAAGGGGGGACAGGTTCTGTCCGGGGAGCTGTTTTTT. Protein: CASRSKGGQVLSGELFF.

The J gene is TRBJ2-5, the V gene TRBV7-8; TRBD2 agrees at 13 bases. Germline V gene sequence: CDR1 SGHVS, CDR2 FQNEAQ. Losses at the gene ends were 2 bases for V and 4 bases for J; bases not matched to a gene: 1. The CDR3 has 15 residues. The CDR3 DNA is TGTGCCAGCAGCTTAACTAGCGGGAGGGCAGAGACCCAGTACTTC. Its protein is CASSLTSGRAETQYF.

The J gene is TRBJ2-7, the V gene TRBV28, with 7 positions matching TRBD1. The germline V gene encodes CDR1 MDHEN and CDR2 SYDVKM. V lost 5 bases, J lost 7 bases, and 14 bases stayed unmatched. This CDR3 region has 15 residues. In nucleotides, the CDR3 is TGTGCCAGCAGTCCCGACAGGGCCATCATAGGGGAGCAGTACTTC. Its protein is CASSPDRAIIGEQYF.

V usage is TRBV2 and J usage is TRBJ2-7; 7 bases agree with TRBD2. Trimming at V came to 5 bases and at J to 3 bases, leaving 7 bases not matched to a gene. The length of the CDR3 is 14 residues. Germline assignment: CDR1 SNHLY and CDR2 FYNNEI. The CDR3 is CASSTSEGYYEQYF. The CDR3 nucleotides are TGTGCCAGCAGTACTAGCGAGGGGTACTACGAGCAGTACTTC.

CDR3 in amino acids: CASSARTGGASTEAFF. CDR3 DNA sequence: TGTGCCAGCAGTGCTCGGACAGGGGGAGCGAGCACTGAAGCTTTCTTT. The V and J genes are TRBV6-6 and TRBJ1-1; 10 bases are a match to TRBD1. The CDR3 length is 16 residues. Germline V CDR1 and CDR2: MNHNY, SVGAGI (reference sequence). V shed 5 bases, J shed 4 bases, and the junction held 10 bases outside the gene matches.

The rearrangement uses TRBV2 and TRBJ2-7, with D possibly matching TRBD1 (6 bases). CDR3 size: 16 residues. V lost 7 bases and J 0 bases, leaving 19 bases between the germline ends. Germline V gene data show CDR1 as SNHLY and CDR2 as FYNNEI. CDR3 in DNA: TGTGCCAGCACCTTCACCCCAGGGGCAAACTCCTACGAGCAGTACTTC. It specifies CASTFTPGANSYEQYF.

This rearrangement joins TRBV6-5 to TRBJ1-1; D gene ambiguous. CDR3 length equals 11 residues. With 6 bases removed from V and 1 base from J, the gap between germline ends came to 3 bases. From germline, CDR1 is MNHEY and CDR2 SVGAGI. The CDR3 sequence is CASRRNTEAFF. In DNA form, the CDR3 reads TGTGCCAGCAGGAGGAACACTGAAGCTTTCTTT.

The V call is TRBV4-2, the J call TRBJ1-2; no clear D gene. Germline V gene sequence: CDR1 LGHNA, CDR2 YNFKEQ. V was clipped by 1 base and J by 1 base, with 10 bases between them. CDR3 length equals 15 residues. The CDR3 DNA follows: TGTGCCAGCAGCCAAGTTTCCGGGGTTAACTATGGCTACACCTTC. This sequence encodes CASSQVSGVNYGYTF.

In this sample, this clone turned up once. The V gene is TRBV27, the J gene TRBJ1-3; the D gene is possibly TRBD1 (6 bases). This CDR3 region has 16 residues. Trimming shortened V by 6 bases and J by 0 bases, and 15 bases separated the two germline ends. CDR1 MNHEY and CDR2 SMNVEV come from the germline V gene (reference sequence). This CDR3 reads CASRKGGRGSGNTIYF. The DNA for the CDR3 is TGTGCCAGCAGAAAGGGGGGGAGGGGCTCTGGAAACACCATATATTTT.

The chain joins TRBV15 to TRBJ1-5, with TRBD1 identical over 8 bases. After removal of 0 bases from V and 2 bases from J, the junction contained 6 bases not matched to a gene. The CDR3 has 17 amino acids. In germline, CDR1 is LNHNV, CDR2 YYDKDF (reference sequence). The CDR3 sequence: CATSRDRRGPGNQPQHF. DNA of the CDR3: TGTGCCACCAGCAGAGACCGCAGGGGGCCCGGCAATCAGCCCCAGCATTTT. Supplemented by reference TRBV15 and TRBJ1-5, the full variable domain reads DAMVIQNPRYQVTQFGKPVTLSCSQTLNHNVMYWYQQKSSQAPKLLFHYYDKDFNNEADTPDNFQSRRPNTSFCFLDIRSPGLGDTAMYLCATSRDRRGPGNQPQHFGDGTRLSIL.